This paragraph covers one T cell receptor beta chain sequence. Antigen specificity is unknown. Total RNA was extracted at no less than 6 micrograms per sample. The data are from a study of blood T cells in healthy people across ages. The authors ran a second PCR of roughly 6 to 12 cycles using a sample-barcoded 5' primer and a J-beta primer mix. Each sample yielded at least 2.5 million CDR3-containing paired-end reads. TCRdb re-called the 5' RACE reads through MiXCR, storing one row per CDR3 protein. The sample carries hundreds of thousands of distinct CDR3 sequences, under 50% recorded once. Points from the study as a whole: TCR beta diversity correlated strongly with naive T cell percentage.

The TCR was taken from a man aged 30-40 years in good health. The sample was blood.

CDR3 region: CASRNGQGGEQYF. The CDR3 nucleotides read TGTGCCAGCAGAAACGGACAGGGCGGCGAGCAGTACTTC. The rearrangement links TRBV27 to TRBJ2-7; TRBD1 agrees at 8 bases. Germline V lookup: CDR1 MNHEY, CDR2 SMNVEV (reference sequence). The CDR3 length is 13 residues. Trimming at V came to 6 bases and at J to 6 bases, leaving 7 bases not matched to a gene.